This TCR beta chain was found in a study of cytomegalovirus exposure and HLA in healthy donors. Broader study findings: The classifier was said to identify cytomegalovirus status with high specificity and sensitivity. Presence/absence analyses supposed approximately even sequencing depth among donors.

Comment on this clone: Its antigen is as yet unknown.

The PCR ran on 60 Vbeta and 13 Jbeta primers. Here immunoSEQ multiplex PCR was the method, and the copy in TCRdb shows in-frame clones only, minus some. The sample has about 230,000 clones, just under 85% seen once; the top ten hold roughly 0.58%. The origin of this receptor is a woman in her 40s in good health and CMV-seronegative. What was sequenced was PBMCs.

CDR3 residues: CASSQEYSSYEQYF. The CDR3 nucleotides are TGCGCCAGCAGCCAAGAATACAGCTCCTACGAGCAGTACTTC. The rearrangement joins TRBV4-3 to TRBJ2-5; no clear D gene. The J call may be mistaken, given a closer DNA end match to TRBJ2-7. This CDR3 is built from 14 residues. Germline V gene lookup returns CDR1 LGHNA and CDR2 YSLEER.